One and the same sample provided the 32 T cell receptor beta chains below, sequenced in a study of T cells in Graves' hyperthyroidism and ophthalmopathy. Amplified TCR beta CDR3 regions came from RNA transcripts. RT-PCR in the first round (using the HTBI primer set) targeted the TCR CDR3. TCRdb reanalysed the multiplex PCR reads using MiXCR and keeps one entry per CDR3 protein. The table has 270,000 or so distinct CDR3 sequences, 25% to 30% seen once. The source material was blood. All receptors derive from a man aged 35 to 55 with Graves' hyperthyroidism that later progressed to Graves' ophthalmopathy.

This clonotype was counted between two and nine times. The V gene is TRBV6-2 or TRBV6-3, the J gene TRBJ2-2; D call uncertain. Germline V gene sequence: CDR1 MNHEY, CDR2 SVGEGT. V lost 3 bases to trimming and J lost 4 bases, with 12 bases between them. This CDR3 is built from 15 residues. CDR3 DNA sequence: TGTGCCAGCAGTTATAGGCAAGAACTCACCGGGGAGCTGTTTTTT. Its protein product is CASSYRQELTGELFF.

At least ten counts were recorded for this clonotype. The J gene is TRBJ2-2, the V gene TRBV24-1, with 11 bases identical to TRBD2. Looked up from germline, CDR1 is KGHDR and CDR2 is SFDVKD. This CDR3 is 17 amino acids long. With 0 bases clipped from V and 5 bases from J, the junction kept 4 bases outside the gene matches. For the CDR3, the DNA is TGTGCCACCAGTGATTTGACTAGCGGGAGCGTAACCGGGGAGCTGTTTTTT. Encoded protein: CATSDLTSGSVTGELFF.

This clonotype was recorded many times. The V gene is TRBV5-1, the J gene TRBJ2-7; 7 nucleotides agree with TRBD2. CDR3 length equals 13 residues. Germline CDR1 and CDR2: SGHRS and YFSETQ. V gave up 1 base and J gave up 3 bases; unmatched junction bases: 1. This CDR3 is CASSLPGGYEQYF. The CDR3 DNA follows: TGCGCCAGCAGCTTGCCGGGAGGCTACGAGCAGTACTTC.

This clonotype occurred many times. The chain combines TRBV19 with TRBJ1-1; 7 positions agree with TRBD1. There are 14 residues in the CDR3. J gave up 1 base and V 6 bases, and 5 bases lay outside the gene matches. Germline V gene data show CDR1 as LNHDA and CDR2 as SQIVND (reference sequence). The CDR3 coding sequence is TGTGCCAGTAGAGGGGACAGACCGAACACTGAAGCTTTCTTT. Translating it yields CASRGDRPNTEAFF.

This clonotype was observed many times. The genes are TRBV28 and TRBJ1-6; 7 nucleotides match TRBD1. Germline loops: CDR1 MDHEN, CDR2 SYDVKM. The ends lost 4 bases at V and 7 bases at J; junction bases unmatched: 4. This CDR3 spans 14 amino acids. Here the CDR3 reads CASSWGQRNSPLHF. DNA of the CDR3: TGTGCCAGCAGTTGGGGACAGAGAAATTCACCCCTCCACTTT.

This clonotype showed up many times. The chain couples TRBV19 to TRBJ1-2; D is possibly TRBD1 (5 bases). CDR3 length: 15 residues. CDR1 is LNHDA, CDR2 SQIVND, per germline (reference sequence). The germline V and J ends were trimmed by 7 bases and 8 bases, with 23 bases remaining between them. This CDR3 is CASIRQHLGRGGYTF. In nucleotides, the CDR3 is TGTGCCAGTATTAGGCAACATCTGGGACGAGGAGGCTACACCTTC.

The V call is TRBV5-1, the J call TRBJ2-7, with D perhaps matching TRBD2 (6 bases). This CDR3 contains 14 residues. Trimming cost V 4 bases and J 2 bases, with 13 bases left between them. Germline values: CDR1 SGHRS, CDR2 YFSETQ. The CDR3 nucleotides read TGCGCCAGCAGCGCGGGACCGCAGACCTACGAGCAGTACTTC. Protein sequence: CASSAGPQTYEQYF.

CDR3 residues: CASSVSGAIQETQYF. The DNA of the CDR3 is TGTGCCAGCAGTGTTAGCGGGGCGATCCAAGAGACCCAGTACTTC. The chain links TRBV2 to TRBJ2-5, with 8 bases that match TRBD2. With V trimmed by 4 bases and J by 1 base, 5 bases remained unmatched. The germline CDR1 and CDR2 sequences are SNHLY and FYNNEI. The CDR3 spans 15 residues.

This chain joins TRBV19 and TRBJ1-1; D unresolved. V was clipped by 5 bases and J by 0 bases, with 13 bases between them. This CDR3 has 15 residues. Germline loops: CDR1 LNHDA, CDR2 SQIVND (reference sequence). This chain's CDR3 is CASSRMSGMNTEAFF. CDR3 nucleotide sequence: TGTGCCAGTAGTCGCATGTCTGGGATGAACACTGAAGCTTTCTTT.

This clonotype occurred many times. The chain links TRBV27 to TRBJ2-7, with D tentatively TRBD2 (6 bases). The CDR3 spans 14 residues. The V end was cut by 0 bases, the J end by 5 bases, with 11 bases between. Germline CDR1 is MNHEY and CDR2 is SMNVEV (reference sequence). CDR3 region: CASSLSGDFDEQYF. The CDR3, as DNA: TGTGCCAGCAGTTTATCCGGGGACTTCGACGAGCAGTACTTC.

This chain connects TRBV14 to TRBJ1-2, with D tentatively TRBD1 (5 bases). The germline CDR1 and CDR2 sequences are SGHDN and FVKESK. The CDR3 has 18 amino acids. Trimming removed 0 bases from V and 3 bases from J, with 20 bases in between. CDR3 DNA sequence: TGTGCCAGCAGCCAAGATCTCTGGGGGTTCCTCTCGGACTATGGCTACACCTTC. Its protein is CASSQDLWGFLSDYGYTF.

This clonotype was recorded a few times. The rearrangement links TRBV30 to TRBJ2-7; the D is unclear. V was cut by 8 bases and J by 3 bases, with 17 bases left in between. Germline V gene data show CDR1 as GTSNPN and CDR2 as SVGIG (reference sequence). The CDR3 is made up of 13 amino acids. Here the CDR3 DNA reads TGTGCCGGCCAGGAACAGAAAAGCTACGAGCAGTACTTC. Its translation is CAGQEQKSYEQYF.

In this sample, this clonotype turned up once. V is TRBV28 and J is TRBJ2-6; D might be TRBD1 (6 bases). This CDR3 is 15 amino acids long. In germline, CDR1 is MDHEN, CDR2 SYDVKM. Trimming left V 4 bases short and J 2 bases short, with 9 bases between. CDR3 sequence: CASSWDTAGANVLTF. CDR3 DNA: TGTGCCAGCAGTTGGGACACCGCTGGGGCCAACGTCCTGACTTTC.

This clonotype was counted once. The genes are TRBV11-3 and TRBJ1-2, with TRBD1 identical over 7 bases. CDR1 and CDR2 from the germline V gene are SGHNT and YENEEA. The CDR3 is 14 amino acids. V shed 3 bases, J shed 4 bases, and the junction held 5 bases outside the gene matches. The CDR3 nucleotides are TGTGCCAGCAGCTTGATGGGACAGAGCTATGGCTACACCTTC. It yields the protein CASSLMGQSYGYTF.

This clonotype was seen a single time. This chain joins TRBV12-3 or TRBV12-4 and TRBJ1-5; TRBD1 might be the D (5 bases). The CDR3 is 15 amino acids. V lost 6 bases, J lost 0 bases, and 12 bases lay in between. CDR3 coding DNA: TGTGCCAGCAGCACCCGGGGGAATAGCAATCAGCCCCAGCATTTT. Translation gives CASSTRGNSNQPQHF.

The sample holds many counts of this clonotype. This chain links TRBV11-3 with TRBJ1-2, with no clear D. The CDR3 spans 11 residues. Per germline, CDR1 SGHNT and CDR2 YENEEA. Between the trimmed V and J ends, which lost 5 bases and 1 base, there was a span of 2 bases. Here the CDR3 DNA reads TGTGCCAGCAGCAATAACTATGGCTACACCTTC. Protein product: CASSNNYGYTF.

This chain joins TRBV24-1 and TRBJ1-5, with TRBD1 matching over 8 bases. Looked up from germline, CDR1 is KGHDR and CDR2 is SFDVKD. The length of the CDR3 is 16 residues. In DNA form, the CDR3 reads TGTGGCAGCAGTCGTGGACAGGGCAGAGGCAATCAGCCCCAGCATTTT. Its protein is CGSSRGQGRGNQPQHF.

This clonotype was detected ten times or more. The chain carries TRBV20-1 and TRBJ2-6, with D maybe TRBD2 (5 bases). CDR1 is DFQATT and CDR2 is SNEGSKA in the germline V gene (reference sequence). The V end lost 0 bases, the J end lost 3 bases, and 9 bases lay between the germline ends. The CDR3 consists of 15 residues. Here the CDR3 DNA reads TGCAGTGCTAGAGATACGGGGATTGGGGCCAACGTCCTGACTTTC. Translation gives CSARDTGIGANVLTF.

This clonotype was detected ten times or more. The CDR3 nucleotides read TGTGCCACCAGCAGAGATCTAACAGGGAAGGAGACCCAGTACTTC. As protein: CATSRDLTGKETQYF. This chain connects TRBV15 to TRBJ2-5; weak D call: TRBD1 (6 bases). The CDR3 is 15 residues long. Germline values: CDR1 LNHNV, CDR2 YYDKDF (reference sequence). Trimming shortened V by 0 bases and J by 5 bases, and 13 bases separated the two germline ends. Filled out from reference TRBV15 and TRBJ2-5, the complete variable domain reads DAMVIQNPRYQVTQFGKPVTLSCSQTLNHNVMYWYQQKSSQAPKLLFHYYDKDFNNEADTPDNFQSRRPNTSFCFLDIRSPGLGDTAMYLCATSRDLTGKETQYFGPGTRLLVL.

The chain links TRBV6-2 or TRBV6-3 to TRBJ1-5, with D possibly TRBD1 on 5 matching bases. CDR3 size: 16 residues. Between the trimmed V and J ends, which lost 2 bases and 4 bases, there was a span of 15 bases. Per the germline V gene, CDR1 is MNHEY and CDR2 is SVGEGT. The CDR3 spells CASSYRAGTSNQPQHF. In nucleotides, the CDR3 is TGTGCCAGCAGTTACAGGGCAGGGACGAGTAATCAGCCCCAGCATTTT.

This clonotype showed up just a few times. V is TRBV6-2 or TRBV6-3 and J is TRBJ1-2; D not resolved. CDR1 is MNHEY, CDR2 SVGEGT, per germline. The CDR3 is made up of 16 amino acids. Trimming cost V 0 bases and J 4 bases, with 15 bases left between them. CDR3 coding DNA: TGTGCCAGCAGTTACTCGGCGGGCTGGGTCGGCTATGGCTACACCTTC. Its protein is CASSYSAGWVGYGYTF.

The CDR3 coding sequence is TGTGCCAGTTCGGACAGGGAAGCGGAGACCCAGTACTTC. It specifies CASSDREAETQYF. V gene TRBV6-1 combines with J gene TRBJ2-5, with 8 bases identical to TRBD1. V gave up 9 bases and J gave up 5 bases; unmatched junction bases: 8. The CDR3 is made up of 13 amino acids. Germline assignment: CDR1 MNHNS and CDR2 SASEGT.

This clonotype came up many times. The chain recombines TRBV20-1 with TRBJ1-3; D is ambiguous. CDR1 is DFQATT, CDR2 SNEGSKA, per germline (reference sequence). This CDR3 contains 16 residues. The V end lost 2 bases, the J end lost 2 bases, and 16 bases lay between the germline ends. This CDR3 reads CSARRIGEGTGNTIYF. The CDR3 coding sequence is TGCAGTGCTAGAAGGATTGGGGAAGGAACTGGAAACACCATATATTTT.

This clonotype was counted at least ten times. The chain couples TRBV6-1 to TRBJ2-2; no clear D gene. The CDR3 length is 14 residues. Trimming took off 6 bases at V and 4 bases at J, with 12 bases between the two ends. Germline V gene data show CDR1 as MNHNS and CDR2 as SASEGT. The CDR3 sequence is CASRGNGATGELFF. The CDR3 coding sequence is TGTGCCAGCAGGGGGAACGGAGCCACCGGGGAGCTGTTTTTT.

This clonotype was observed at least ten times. The chain's CDR3 is CASARSLQGGDIQYF. In DNA, the CDR3 is TGTGCCAGCGCGCGAAGCCTACAGGGGGGGGACATTCAGTACTTC. V gene TRBV3-1 combines with J gene TRBJ2-4; tentative D call: TRBD1 (8 bases). Deletions cut 8 bases from V and 8 bases from J, with 22 bases between. CDR3 length equals 15 residues. CDR1 is LGHDT and CDR2 is YNNKEL in the germline V gene (reference sequence).

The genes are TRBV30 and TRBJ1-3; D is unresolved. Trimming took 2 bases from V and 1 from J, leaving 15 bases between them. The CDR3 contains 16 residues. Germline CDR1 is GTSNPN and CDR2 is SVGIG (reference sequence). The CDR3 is CAWSKYMSPSGNTIYF. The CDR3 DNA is TGTGCCTGGAGTAAATACATGTCTCCTTCTGGAAACACCATATATTTT.

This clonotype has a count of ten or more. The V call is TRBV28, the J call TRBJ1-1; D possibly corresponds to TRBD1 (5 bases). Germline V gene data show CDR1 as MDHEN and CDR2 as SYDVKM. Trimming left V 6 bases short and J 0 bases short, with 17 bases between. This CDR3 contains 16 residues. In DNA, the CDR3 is TGTGCCAGCAGCTCGAATGATTGGGGCCTGAACACTGAAGCTTTCTTT. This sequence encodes CASSSNDWGLNTEAFF.

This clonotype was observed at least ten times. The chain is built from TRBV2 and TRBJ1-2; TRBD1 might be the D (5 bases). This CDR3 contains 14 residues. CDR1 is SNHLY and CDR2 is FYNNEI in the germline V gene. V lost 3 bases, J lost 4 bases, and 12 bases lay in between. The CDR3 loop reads CASSEKTVPYGYTF. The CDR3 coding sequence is TGTGCCAGCAGTGAGAAGACAGTCCCCTATGGCTACACCTTC. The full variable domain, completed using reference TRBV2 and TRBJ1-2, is EPEVTQTPSHQVTQMGQEVILRCVPISNHLYFYWYRQILGQKVEFLVSFYNNEISEKSEIFDDQFSVERPDGSNFTLKIRSTKLEDSAMYFCASSEKTVPYGYTFGSGTRLTVV.

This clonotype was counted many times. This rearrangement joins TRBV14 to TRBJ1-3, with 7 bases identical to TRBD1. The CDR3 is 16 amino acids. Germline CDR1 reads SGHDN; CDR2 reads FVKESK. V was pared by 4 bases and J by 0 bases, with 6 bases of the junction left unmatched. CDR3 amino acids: CASSLAGTASGNTIYF. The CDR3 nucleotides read TGTGCCAGCAGCCTCGCAGGGACAGCCTCTGGAAACACCATATATTTT.

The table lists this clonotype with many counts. The DNA for the CDR3 is TGTGCCAGCAGCCAGACAGGGGGCGAGCAGTACTTC. Translating it yields CASSQTGGEQYF. The rearrangement uses TRBV7-9 and TRBJ2-7; 9 bases agree with TRBD1. Trimming removed 5 bases from V and 6 bases from J; junction bases left unmatched: 2. The CDR3 spans 12 residues. Germline V gene data show CDR1 as SEHNR and CDR2 as FQNEAQ (reference sequence).

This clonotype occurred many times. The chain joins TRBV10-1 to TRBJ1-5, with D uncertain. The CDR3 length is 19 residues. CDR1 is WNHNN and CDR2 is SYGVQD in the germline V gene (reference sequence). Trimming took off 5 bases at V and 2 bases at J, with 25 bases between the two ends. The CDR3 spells CASSLKDAGSTRRNQPQHF. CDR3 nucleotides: TGCGCCAGCAGTTTAAAGGACGCAGGATCTACTCGTCGCAATCAGCCCCAGCATTTT.

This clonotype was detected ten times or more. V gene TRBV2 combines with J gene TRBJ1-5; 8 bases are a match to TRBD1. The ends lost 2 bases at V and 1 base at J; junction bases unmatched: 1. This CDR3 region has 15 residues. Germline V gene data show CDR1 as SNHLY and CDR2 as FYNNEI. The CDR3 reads CASSENRGSNQPQHF. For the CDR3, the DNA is TGTGCCAGCAGTGAAAACAGGGGGAGCAATCAGCCCCAGCATTTT. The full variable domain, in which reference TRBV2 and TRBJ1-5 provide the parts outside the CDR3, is EPEVTQTPSHQVTQMGQEVILRCVPISNHLYFYWYRQILGQKVEFLVSFYNNEISEKSEIFDDQFSVERPDGSNFTLKIRSTKLEDSAMYFCASSENRGSNQPQHFGDGTRLSIL.